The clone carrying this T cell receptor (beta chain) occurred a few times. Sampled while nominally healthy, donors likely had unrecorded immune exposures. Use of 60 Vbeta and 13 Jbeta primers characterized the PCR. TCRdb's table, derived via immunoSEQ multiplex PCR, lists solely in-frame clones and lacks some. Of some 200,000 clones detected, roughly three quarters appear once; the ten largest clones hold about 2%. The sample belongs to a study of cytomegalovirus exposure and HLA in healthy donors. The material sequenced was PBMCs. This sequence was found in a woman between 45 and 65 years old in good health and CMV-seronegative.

The DNA of the CDR3 is TGTGCCAGCAGTTTCCGCACCGGGAAAAACTACGAGCAGTACTTC. This translates into CASSFRTGKNYEQYF. The chain recombines TRBV6-6 with TRBJ2-7; TRBD2 is a possible D gene (5 bases). V was pared by 4 bases and J by 3 bases, with 16 bases between. CDR1 MNHNY and CDR2 SVGAGI come from the germline V gene (reference sequence). CDR3 size: 15 residues.